These T cell receptor beta chains were read from a single sample in a study of blood T cell repertoires in COVID-19. This table comes from immunoSEQ multiplex PCR, and its TCRdb copy is limited to in-frame clones, with some not included. This sample has under 300,000 clones, with around 89% found just once. The sample consisted of PBMCs or T cells enriched from blood (not recorded which). The origin of the receptors is a woman in her 40s with acute COVID-19. CDR3s include the opening cysteine and the closing phenylalanine or tryptophan. Each record gives: J gene, V gene, clone size, D gene, CDR3 DNA, CDR3 protein. A D gene is named only where the DNA matches it firmly. Rows give clone size only sometimes, using once, few, many, or a class for an expanded clone.

J gene: TRBJ1-3; V gene: TRBV23-1; clone size: NA; D gene: TRBD1; CDR3 DNA: TGCGCCAGCAGTCAATCTCGCCCGGACAGGGGGGAACCACGCGTCCCGAGCTCTGGAAACACCATATATTTT; CDR3 protein: CASSQSRPDRGEPRVPSSGNTIYF
J gene: TRBJ1-1; V gene: TRBV4-3; clone size: NA; D gene: NA; CDR3 DNA: TGCGCCAGCAGCCAAGATTACAGGTACACTGAAGCTTTCTTT; CDR3 protein: CASSQDYRYTEAFF
J gene: TRBJ1-5; V gene: TRBV18; clone size: once; D gene: NA; CDR3 DNA: TGTGCCAGCTCACCAGACAGACATCAGCCCCAGCATTTT; CDR3 protein: CASSPDRHQPQHF
J gene: TRBJ2-3; V gene: TRBV7-2; clone size: NA; D gene: TRBD2; CDR3 DNA: TGTGCCAGCATGATAGCGGGAGGGCCAGGAGATACGCAGTATTTT; CDR3 protein: CASMIAGGPGDTQYF
J gene: TRBJ2-3; V gene: TRBV5-1; clone size: NA; D gene: TRBD2; CDR3 DNA: TGCGCCAGCAGCTCGGGACTAGCGGGGATCACTAGCACAGATACGCAGTATTTT; CDR3 protein: CASSSGLAGITSTDTQYF
J gene: TRBJ2-1; V gene: TRBV18; clone size: NA; D gene: NA; CDR3 DNA: TGTGCCAGCTCTGCGGCTTCCTACAATGAGCAGTTCTTC; CDR3 protein: CASSAASYNEQFF
J gene: TRBJ1-2; V gene: TRBV4-3; clone size: once; D gene: NA; CDR3 DNA: TGCGCCAGCAGCCAAGATCTACAACAGGGTAATAACTATGGCTACACCTTC; CDR3 protein: CASSQDLQQGNNYGYTF
J gene: TRBJ2-7; V gene: TRBV9; clone size: NA; D gene: TRBD2; CDR3 DNA: TGTGCCAGCAGCGTAGGAACTAGCGAGCTCTACGAGCAGTACTTC; CDR3 protein: CASSVGTSELYEQYF
J gene: TRBJ2-3; V gene: TRBV10-3; clone size: NA; D gene: TRBD2; CDR3 DNA: TGTGCCATCAGACCACTAGCGAGTAGCACAGATACGCAGTATTTT; CDR3 protein: CAIRPLASSTDTQYF
J gene: TRBJ1-2; V gene: TRBV5-1; clone size: few; D gene: NA; CDR3 DNA: TGCGCCAGCAGCGAGGGTGGCTATGGCTACACCTTC; CDR3 protein: CASSEGGYGYTF
J gene: TRBJ1-3; V gene: TRBV6-5; clone size: NA; D gene: NA; CDR3 DNA: TGTGCCAGCAGTTACCTCTCTGGAAACACCATATATTTT; CDR3 protein: CASSYLSGNTIYF
J gene: TRBJ2-2; V gene: TRBV5-1; clone size: NA; D gene: TRBD1; CDR3 DNA: TGCGCCAGTACTCCGGGACAGGGGGCATACGGGGAGCTGTTTTTT; CDR3 protein: CASTPGQGAYGELFF
J gene: TRBJ1-2; V gene: TRBV27; clone size: once; D gene: NA; CDR3 DNA: TGTGCCAGCGGGACGACAGGAAACTATGGCTACACCTTC; CDR3 protein: CASGTTGNYGYTF
J gene: TRBJ1-5; V gene: TRBV6-6; clone size: NA; D gene: NA; CDR3 DNA: TGTGCCAGCAGTTGGCAGGGAAACCAGCATTTT; CDR3 protein: CASSWQGNQHF
J gene: TRBJ1-4; V gene: TRBV23-1; clone size: NA; D gene: NA; CDR3 DNA: TGCGCCAGCAGTCCCCCACAGGGTGGGAAACTGTTTTTT; CDR3 protein: CASSPPQGGKLFF
J gene: TRBJ2-7; V gene: TRBV6-5; clone size: NA; D gene: NA; CDR3 DNA: TGTGCCAGCAGTTACTCGATAGGGACTGCCTTCGTCTTC; CDR3 protein: CASSYSIGTAFVF
J gene: TRBJ1-2; V gene: TRBV7-2; clone size: few; D gene: TRBD1; CDR3 DNA: TGTGCCAGCAGCTCTAGGACAGGTGTCTATGGCTACACCTTC; CDR3 protein: CASSSRTGVYGYTF
J gene: TRBJ1-1; V gene: TRBV3-1/TRBV3-2; clone size: NA; D gene: NA; CDR3 DNA: TGTGCCAGCAGCCAATTACCAGGGGAGACTGAAGCTTTCTTT; CDR3 protein: CASSQLPGETEAFF
J gene: TRBJ1-5; V gene: TRBV6-5; clone size: NA; D gene: TRBD1; CDR3 DNA: TGTGCCAGCAGGGGCGGGCAGGGGGGCAAGCCCCAGCATTTT; CDR3 protein: CASRGGQGGKPQHF
J gene: TRBJ2-3; V gene: TRBV7-2; clone size: NA; D gene: NA; CDR3 DNA: TGTGCCAGCAGCGGCGAGGCGGGATTTTCAGATACGCAGTATTTT; CDR3 protein: CASSGEAGFSDTQYF
J gene: TRBJ1-3; V gene: TRBV30; clone size: NA; D gene: NA; CDR3 DNA: TGTGCCTGGGGGGAGGGAAACACCATATATTTT; CDR3 protein: CAWGEGNTIYF
J gene: TRBJ2-1; V gene: TRBV5-4; clone size: NA; D gene: TRBD2; CDR3 DNA: TGTGCCAGCAGCCCCGAACTAGCGGGGGTGCACAATGAGCAGTTCTTC; CDR3 protein: CASSPELAGVHNEQFF
J gene: TRBJ2-7; V gene: TRBV20-1; clone size: NA; D gene: NA; CDR3 DNA: TGCAGTGCTAGAGACAGCTACGAGCAGTACTTC; CDR3 protein: CSARDSYEQYF
J gene: TRBJ2-1; V gene: TRBV21-1; clone size: NA; D gene: NA; CDR3 DNA: TGTGCCAGCCTCAGGGTCTACAATGAGCAGTTCTTC; CDR3 protein: CASLRVYNEQFF
J gene: TRBJ2-2; V gene: TRBV29-1; clone size: NA; D gene: TRBD1; CDR3 DNA: TGCAGCGGGGACAGGGGTGTAGGCACCGGGGAGCTGTTTTTT; CDR3 protein: CSGDRGVGTGELFF
J gene: TRBJ1-1; V gene: TRBV4-3; clone size: NA; D gene: NA; CDR3 DNA: TGCGCCAGCAGCCAAGACGACAGGTGGAGCACTGAAGCTTTCTTT; CDR3 protein: CASSQDDRWSTEAFF
J gene: TRBJ2-3; V gene: TRBV12-5; clone size: NA; D gene: TRBD1; CDR3 DNA: TGTGCTAGTGGTTTGGGGGGACAGTACACAGATACGCAGTATTTT; CDR3 protein: CASGLGGQYTDTQYF
J gene: TRBJ2-6; V gene: TRBV29-1; clone size: NA; D gene: TRBD1; CDR3 DNA: TGCAGCGTACCGACAGGGGCTGGGGCCAACGTCCTGACTTTC; CDR3 protein: CSVPTGAGANVLTF